By share, the clone carrying this TCR beta chain counts as medium-sized (0.01 to 0.1%). The data derive from a study of HIV-infected patients and healthy controls. TCRdb reprocessed the 5' RACE reads with MiXCR, giving one entry per CDR3 protein. The sample records about 67,000 distinct CDR3 sequences, roughly a sixth being singletons. This TCR derives from a human donor in good health. The material sequenced was CD4+ T cells from blood.

CDR3 sequence reads: CATSGHRGQGQPQHF. For the CDR3, the DNA is TGTGCCACCTCAGGCCACAGGGGGCAGGGTCAGCCCCAGCATTTT. V is TRBV24-1 and J is TRBJ1-5, with TRBD1 matching 9 bases. V gave up 9 bases and J gave up 6 bases; unmatched junction bases: 11. This CDR3 is 15 amino acids long. The germline V gene has CDR1 KGHDR and CDR2 SFDVKD.